These T cell receptor beta chains were read from a single sample in a study of blood T cell repertoires in COVID-19. TCRdb's copy holds only in-frame clones and misses some; the assay was immunoSEQ multiplex PCR. Here the sample spans 120,000 or so clones, roughly 69% being singletons. Sequencing was carried out using peripheral blood. Receptors originate from a woman in her 70s with acute or convalescent COVID-19. CDR3s include the opening cysteine and the closing phenylalanine or tryptophan. The D gene is left open where the match is weak. Size tells how often a clone was seen (once, few, many) or the class of an expanded clone, and some rows leave it out.

>TRBV19|TRBJ1-1|TRBD1|-
CASSRPGQRNTEAFF
TGTGCCAGTAGTAGGCCGGGACAGAGGAACACTGAAGCTTTCTTT
>TRBV19|TRBJ1-1|-|few
CASSTDGWSTEAFF
TGTGCCAGTAGTACCGACGGGTGGAGCACTGAAGCTTTCTTT
>TRBV6-5|TRBJ1-2|TRBD1|-
CASRTGGAYGYTF
TGTGCCAGCCGCACAGGGGGCGCCTATGGCTACACCTTC
>TRBV14|TRBJ2-7|TRBD2|once
CASSHLAGGVYEQYF
TGTGCCAGCAGCCACCTAGCGGGAGGGGTCTACGAGCAGTACTTC
>TRBV6-2/TRBV6-3|TRBJ2-5|TRBD2|-
CASSYSLAGGETQYF
TGTGCCAGCAGTTACTCTCTAGCGGGGGGCGAGACCCAGTACTTC
>TRBV3-1/TRBV3-2|TRBJ2-3|TRBD2|few
CASSPLAGGRAQYF
TGTGCCAGCAGCCCATTAGCGGGAGGGCGAGCGCAGTATTTT
>TRBV15|TRBJ1-2|-|-
CATSRQGNYGYTF
TGTGCCACCAGCAGACAGGGAAACTATGGCTACACCTTC
>TRBV7-2|TRBJ2-1|-|-
CASSTIAGAVYNEQFF
TGTGCCAGCAGCACCATTGCGGGGGCGGTATACAATGAGCAGTTCTTC
>TRBV2|TRBJ2-1|-|-
CASILRVGNEQFF
TGTGCCAGCATACTACGGGTTGGCAATGAGCAGTTCTTC
>TRBV19|TRBJ1-4|TRBD1|-
CASTLGQGWREKLFF
TGTGCCAGTACCCTGGGACAGGGGTGGAGAGAAAAACTGTTTTTT